These 2 T cell receptor beta chains were all obtained from the same sample, sequenced in a study of shared clonotypes between healthy human individuals. Sequenced by immunoSEQ multiplex PCR; TCRdb stores in-frame clones only, minus some. The profile shows roughly 1.4 million clones, approximately 98.5% of them singletons. Material: naive CD4+ T cells sorted from blood. Subset given: CD45RA+ positively selected. These receptors were collected from a man aged 30 to 45 in good health.

The chain has TRBV6-1 and TRBJ1-3; a possible D gene is TRBD1 (5 bases). CDR3 length equals 16 residues. Trimming stripped 2 bases from V and 1 base from J, with 12 bases between. From germline, CDR1 is MNHNS and CDR2 SASEGT. The CDR3 nucleotides are TGTGCCAGCAGTGAATTGATGGGGGTTTCTGGAAACACCATATATTTT. As protein: CASSELMGVSGNTIYF.

The V gene is TRBV6-1, the J gene TRBJ2-7; perhaps TRBD1 as D (5 bases). CDR3 length: 14 amino acids. Germline loops: CDR1 MNHNS, CDR2 SASEGT. Trimming took off 3 bases at V and 3 bases at J, with 12 bases between the two ends. Here the CDR3 reads CASSDGPGNYEQYF. The CDR3 DNA is TGTGCCAGCAGTGATGGTCCAGGGAACTACGAGCAGTACTTC.